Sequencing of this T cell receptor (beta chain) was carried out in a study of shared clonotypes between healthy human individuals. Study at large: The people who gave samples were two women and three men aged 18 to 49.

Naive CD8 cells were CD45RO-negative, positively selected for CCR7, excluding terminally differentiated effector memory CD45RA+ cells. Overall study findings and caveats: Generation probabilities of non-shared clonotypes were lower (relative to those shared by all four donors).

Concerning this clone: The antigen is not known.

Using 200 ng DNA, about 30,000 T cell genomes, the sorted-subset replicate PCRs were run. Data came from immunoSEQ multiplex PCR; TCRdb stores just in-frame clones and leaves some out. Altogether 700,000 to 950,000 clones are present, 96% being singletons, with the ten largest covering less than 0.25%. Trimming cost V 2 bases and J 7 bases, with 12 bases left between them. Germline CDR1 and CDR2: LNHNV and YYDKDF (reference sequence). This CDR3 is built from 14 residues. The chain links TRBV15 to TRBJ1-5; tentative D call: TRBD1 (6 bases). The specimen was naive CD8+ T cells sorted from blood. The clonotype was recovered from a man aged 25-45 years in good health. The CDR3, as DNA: TGTGCCACCAGCAGACTAACAGGGAACCAGCCCCAGCATTTT. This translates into CATSRLTGNQPQHF. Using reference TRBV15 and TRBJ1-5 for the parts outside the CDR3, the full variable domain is DAMVIQNPRYQVTQFGKPVTLSCSQTLNHNVMYWYQQKSSQAPKLLFHYYDKDFNNEADTPDNFQSRRPNTSFCFLDIRSPGLGDTAMYLCATSRLTGNQPQHFGDGTRLSIL.